The 20 T cell receptor beta chains listed next were all sequenced from one sample in a study of T cell changes during pregnancy in multiple sclerosis. Here immunoSEQ multiplex PCR was the method, and the copy in TCRdb shows in-frame clones only, minus some. The table shows 45,000 or so clones, with more than 85% occurring only once. The sample was CD8+ T cells from peripheral blood mononuclear cells, taken in the second trimester of pregnancy. Source of these receptors: a female donor with multiple sclerosis, enrolled in a pregnancy study.

The rearrangement uses TRBV14 and TRBJ2-7; perhaps TRBD2 as D (5 bases). The V gene's germline CDR1 is SGHDN and CDR2 FVKESK. The V gene lost 1 base and the J gene lost 1 base, with 8 bases spanning the gap. The length of the CDR3 is 14 residues. The CDR3 loop reads CASSQGGPSYEQYF. CDR3 in DNA: TGTGCCAGCAGCCAAGGAGGGCCATCCTACGAGCAGTACTTC.

The CDR3 here is CTSSQEGRADQYF. The CDR3 nucleotides read TGCACCAGCAGCCAAGAAGGGCGGGCCGACCAGTACTTC. The chain combines TRBV1 with TRBJ2-5; the table's TRBD2 call for D was not verified on the DNA. TRBV1 is a pseudogene segment. The CDR3 totals 13 residues.

CDR3 residues: CASSPGQSGNTIYF. CDR3 nucleotide sequence: TGTGCCAGCAGTCCTGGACAGTCTGGAAACACCATATATTTT. The chain has TRBV6-5 and TRBJ1-3, with D maybe TRBD1 (6 bases). Germline assignment: CDR1 MNHEY and CDR2 SVGAGI. Trimming took 5 bases from V and 1 from J, leaving 9 bases between them. The CDR3 totals 14 residues.

V is TRBV7-2 and J is TRBJ2-4; the D gene is possibly TRBD2 (6 bases). Germline V gives CDR1 SGHTA, CDR2 FQGNSA. The V gene lost 5 bases and the J gene lost 0 bases, with 14 bases spanning the gap. The CDR3 is 16 amino acids. In DNA form, the CDR3 reads TGTGCCAGCAGCCCGACGCTCGGGGGAGCCAAAAACATTCAGTACTTC. This encodes CASSPTLGGAKNIQYF. Complete variable domain (other parts from reference TRBV7-2 and TRBJ2-4): GAGVSQSPSNKVTEKGKDVELRCDPISGHTALYWYRQSLGQGLEFLIYFQGNSAPDKSGLPSDRFSAERTGGSVSTLTIQRTQQEDSAVYLCASSPTLGGAKNIQYFGAGTRLSVL.

The chain uses TRBV29-1 and TRBJ2-6; D remains ambiguous. In germline, CDR1 is SQVTM, CDR2 ANQGSEA. The CDR3 is 15 residues long. Trimming took 1 base from V and 1 from J, leaving 8 bases between them. This chain's CDR3 is CSVEAETSGANVLTF. In DNA form, the CDR3 reads TGCAGCGTTGAAGCTGAAACTTCTGGGGCCAACGTCCTGACTTTC.

CDR3 coding DNA: TGTGCCAGCAGCGTAGGAGACGGACTCCTGTACTTC. Encoded protein: CASSVGDGLLYF. The chain recombines TRBV9 with TRBJ2-7, with D maybe TRBD2 (5 bases). CDR3 length: 12 amino acids. V was cut by 0 bases and J by 12 bases, with 13 bases left in between. Germline assignment: CDR1 SGDLS and CDR2 YYNGEE.

This clone was seen a single time. CDR3 amino acids: CASSFPGTGKPEAFF. CDR3 nucleotide sequence: TGTGCCAGCAGCTTCCCCGGGACAGGGAAACCTGAAGCTTTCTTT. This chain joins TRBV7-2 and TRBJ1-1, with 9 bases lining up with TRBD1. The CDR3 runs 15 residues. Germline CDR1 SGHTA, CDR2 FQGNSA. V lost 3 bases to trimming and J lost 6 bases; unmatched junction nucleotides: 8.

The rearrangement uses TRBV7-6 and TRBJ2-2; D is perhaps TRBD2 (5 bases). The CDR3 is made up of 13 amino acids. Germline values: CDR1 SGHVS, CDR2 FNYEAQ. The V end was cut by 1 base, the J end by 5 bases, with 5 bases between. The CDR3 sequence is CASSLGGTGELFF. As DNA, the CDR3 is TGTGCCAGCAGCTTAGGAGGGACCGGGGAGCTGTTTTTT.

The gene calls are TRBV28 and TRBJ2-7, with D maybe TRBD1 (7 bases). Trimming took 10 bases from V and 4 from J, leaving 17 bases between them. Germline-derived CDR1 and CDR2 are MDHEN and SYDVKM. The CDR3 has 13 amino acids. In nucleotides, the CDR3 is TGTGCCATCAACAGGGGAGGTGTTTACGAGCAGTACTTC. It translates to CAINRGGVYEQYF. The full variable domain, with the rest looked up from reference TRBV28 and TRBJ2-7, is DVKVTQSSRYLVKRTGEKVFLECVQDMDHENMFWYRQDPGLGLRLIYFSYDVKMKEKGDIPEGYSVSREKKERFSLILESASTNQTSMYLCAINRGGVYEQYFGPGTRLTVT.

V and J are TRBV7-2 and TRBJ2-2; a possible D gene is TRBD2 (6 bases). Between the trimmed V and J ends, which lost 5 bases and 2 bases, there was a span of 9 bases. Germline V gene lookup returns CDR1 SGHTA and CDR2 FQGNSA. The CDR3 is made up of 14 amino acids. Here the CDR3 DNA reads TGTGCCAGCAGCCCGGGACTTAACACCGGGGAGCTGTTTTTT. Translation gives CASSPGLNTGELFF.

This chain joins TRBV10-3 and TRBJ1-1; D unclear. Trimming stripped 11 bases from V and 1 base from J, with 8 bases between. The CDR3 consists of 11 residues. Per germline, CDR1 ENHRY and CDR2 SYGVKD. The CDR3 DNA reads TGTGCCTCCGCGGGGAACACTGAAGCTTTCTTT. Translating gives CASAGNTEAFF.

The V and J genes are TRBV25-1 and TRBJ1-3; 7 bases line up with TRBD1. The V gene's germline CDR1 is MGHDK and CDR2 SYGVNS. This CDR3 is built from 16 residues. V was pared by 2 bases and J by 2 bases, with 6 bases of the junction left unmatched. CDR3 nucleotides: TGTGCCAGCAGTGAACTTTTGGGGACAGCTGGAAACACCATATATTTT. As protein: CASSELLGTAGNTIYF.

This sequence joins TRBV7-9 and TRBJ2-5; 8 nucleotides agree with TRBD1. Germline V gives CDR1 SEHNR, CDR2 FQNEAQ (reference sequence). After removal of 5 bases from V and 7 bases from J, the junction contained 15 bases not matched to a gene. The length of the CDR3 is 16 residues. The CDR3, as DNA: TGTGCCAGCAGCCCTAGCACGGCAGGGGGCTTGGGGACCCAGTACTTC. It translates to CASSPSTAGGLGTQYF.

The chain links TRBV6-6 to TRBJ1-2, with 7 bases identical to TRBD1. The CDR3 sequence is 16 residues long. The V and J ends lost 8 bases and 4 bases, in that order; junction bases with no gene match: 16. Germline V gives CDR1 MNHNY, CDR2 SVGAGI (reference sequence). The CDR3 DNA follows: TGTGCCAGCGTGGGTCCAGGGGGAGGCGACCCCTATGGCTACACCTTC. Its translation: CASVGPGGGDPYGYTF.

The V call is TRBV6-5, the J call TRBJ2-5; D is perhaps TRBD2 (5 bases). Germline V lookup: CDR1 MNHEY, CDR2 SVGAGI. The CDR3 runs 14 residues. Trimming shortened V by 0 bases and J by 2 bases, and 7 bases separated the two germline ends. CDR3: CASSYSLAQETQYF. CDR3 sequence (DNA): TGTGCCAGCAGTTACTCGCTAGCTCAAGAGACCCAGTACTTC.

V usage is TRBV27 and J usage is TRBJ1-5; tentatively, D is TRBD1 (5 bases). Germline V gene lookup returns CDR1 MNHEY and CDR2 SMNVEV (reference sequence). The CDR3 contains 15 residues. V was pared by 6 bases and J by 4 bases, with 16 bases between. This chain's CDR3 is CASREGALENQPQHF. CDR3 DNA: TGTGCCAGCAGGGAAGGGGCTTTAGAAAATCAGCCCCAGCATTTT.

V usage is TRBV7-6 and J usage is TRBJ2-7; perhaps TRBD2 as D (5 bases). Germline CDR1 reads SGHVS; CDR2 reads FNYEAQ. Trimming removed 4 bases at V and 7 bases at J, with 14 bases between. The CDR3 length is 13 residues. The DNA of the CDR3 is TGTGCCAGCAGCTGGACGGAGGCCGGGGAGCAGTACTTC. Amino acids: CASSWTEAGEQYF.

The CDR3, as DNA: TGCGCCAGCAGCCCCAACAGGGGAACTGAAGCTTTCTTT. It encodes CASSPNRGTEAFF. This chain joins TRBV4-1 and TRBJ1-1; 7 bases agree with TRBD1. V lost 4 bases and J lost 5; bases outside the gene matches: 4. The CDR3 is made up of 13 amino acids. CDR1 and CDR2 from the germline V gene are MGHRA and YSYEKL.

The gene calls are TRBV5-4 and TRBJ2-3, with 7 bases aligning to TRBD1. V trimming: 4 bases; J trimming: 2 bases; junction bases outside the gene matches: 19. Germline CDR1 is SGHNT and CDR2 is YYREEE (reference sequence). The CDR3 covers 19 residues. CDR3 nucleotide sequence: TGTGCCAGCAGCACCCAGACAGGGTTTGGGACCCTGTACACAGATACGCAGTATTTT. The encoded protein is CASSTQTGFGTLYTDTQYF.

The chain employs TRBV5-8 and TRBJ1-1; TRBD1 matches at 9 bases. Per germline, CDR1 SGHTS and CDR2 YDEGEE. This CDR3 comprises 15 residues. Losses at the gene ends were 4 bases for V and 1 base for J; bases not matched to a gene: 5. CDR3 amino acids: CASSGRDRENTEAFF. CDR3 DNA: TGTGCCAGCAGCGGCCGGGACAGGGAGAACACTGAAGCTTTCTTT.